This is a list of T cell receptor beta chains from one sample in a study of a mutant IDH1 vaccine in newly diagnosed glioma. Profiled with immunoSEQ multiplex PCR; TCRdb holds only in-frame clones, not every one. The table has tens of thousands of clones, roughly four fifths seen once. Antigens of these TCRs are unknown. The starting material was PBMCs, obtained from a glioma patient whose treatment included an IDH1 peptide vaccine. These receptors were obtained from a man aged 30-40 years with glioma. The CDR3 runs from the conserved cysteine through the conserved F or W. A D gene is named only where the DNA matches it firmly. Clone size is given for some rows only: seen once, a few or many times, or a class if the clone is expanded.

V	length	D	J	size	DNA	CDR3
TRBV11-2	16	TRBD1	TRBJ2-6	-	TGTGCCAGCAGCTTAGTCCAGGGGGCTGGGGCCAACGTCCTGACTTTC	CASSLVQGAGANVLTF
TRBV6-4	13	-	TRBJ1-2	-	TGTGCCAGCAGTGGTGGGGGCCTCTATGGCTACACCTTC	CASSGGGLYGYTF
TRBV6-4	15	-	TRBJ1-1	-	TGTGCCACCCGGCGGACAGCCACTATGAACACTGAAGCTTTCTTT	CATRRTATMNTEAFF
TRBV7-2	16	TRBD2	TRBJ2-1	-	TGTGCCAGCAGCCCCCGTCCAGGGAGGGTTTCCAATGAGCAGTTCTTC	CASSPRPGRVSNEQFF
TRBV5-1	14	TRBD2	TRBJ2-1	-	TGCGCCAGCAGCTTGGTTCTAGCGGGGAACTGGCAGTTCTTC	CASSLVLAGNWQFF
TRBV6-5	12	-	TRBJ1-2	few	TGTGCCACCCGACAGACTAACTATGGCTACACCTTC	CATRQTNYGYTF
TRBV10-3	13	TRBD1	TRBJ2-1	-	TGTGCCGTTGCAGGGGGCGCGGACAATGAGCAGTTCTTC	CAVAGGADNEQFF
TRBV6-6	16	TRBD1	TRBJ2-2	-	TGTGCCAGCAGGACCACAGGGGGCCGAGGGACCGGGGAGCTGTTTTTT	CASRTTGGRGTGELFF
TRBV6-6	16	-	TRBJ2-1	-	TGTGCCAGCACCCTAGACGGGACGGATGGCTACAATGAGCAGTTCTTC	CASTLDGTDGYNEQFF
TRBV5-6	17	TRBD1	TRBJ2-1	-	TGTGCCAGCAGCCGAATTGGAAGCACAGGGGGTCTCGATGAGCAGTTCTTC	CASSRIGSTGGLDEQFF
TRBV4-1	13	-	TRBJ1-1	few	TGCGCCAGCAGCCAAGGGACGGGGCCTGAAGCTTTCTTT	CASSQGTGPEAFF
TRBV19	14	-	TRBJ2-7	-	TGTGCCAGTAGTATAGCAGGGCCGGGCTACGAGCAGTACTTC	CASSIAGPGYEQYF
TRBV11-2	15	TRBD2	TRBJ2-4	once	TGTGCCAGCAGCCTGACTAGCGGGGGAGGAAACATTCAGTACTTC	CASSLTSGGGNIQYF